This passage covers 21 T cell receptor beta chains from one sample sequenced in a study of neurological immune-mediated disorders. TCRdb reprocessed the 5' RACE reads with MiXCR, giving one entry per CDR3 protein. The table has over 45,000 distinct CDR3 sequences, around 2.9% seen once. The source material was PBMCs. The receptors were gathered from a woman aged 50 to 65 with multiple sclerosis.

Ten or more counts support this clonotype. The chain employs TRBV5-1 and TRBJ2-1; 8 nucleotides agree with TRBD2. V lost 0 bases and J lost 9; bases outside the gene matches: 8. This CDR3 contains 15 residues. Germline-derived CDR1 and CDR2 are SGHRS and YFSETQ. The CDR3 coding sequence is TGCGCCAGCAGCTTGGGGGTCGGGGGGGTGTCTGAGCAGTTCTTC. Protein sequence: CASSLGVGGVSEQFF.

This clonotype was counted at least ten times. This sequence joins TRBV19 and TRBJ1-1, with D uncertain. Looked up from germline, CDR1 is LNHDA and CDR2 is SQIVND (reference sequence). This CDR3 contains 14 residues. Trimming cost V 3 bases and J 6 bases, with 14 bases left between them. The CDR3 is CASSIPTDGSEAFF. CDR3 bases: TGTGCCAGTAGTATCCCTACCGACGGCTCTGAAGCTTTCTTT. Together with reference TRBV19 and TRBJ1-1, the CDR3 gives the full variable domain: DGGITQSPKYLFRKEGQNVTLSCEQNLNHDAMYWYRQDPGQGLRLIYYSQIVNDFQKGDIAEGYSVSREKKESFPLTVTSAQKNPTAFYLCASSIPTDGSEAFFGQGTRLTVV.

This clonotype was seen many times. The genes are TRBV20-1 and TRBJ1-6; maybe TRBD1 (6 bases). Germline lookup yields CDR1 DFQATT and CDR2 SNEGSKA (reference sequence). V lost 6 bases, J lost 4 bases, and 19 bases lay in between. CDR3 length: 16 amino acids. CDR3 protein: CSADTGLYFYNSPLHF. CDR3 bases: TGCAGTGCAGATACAGGGTTGTATTTTTATAATTCACCCCTCCACTTT.

This clonotype was counted many times. The V gene is TRBV7-2, the J gene TRBJ2-1, with 11 bases that match TRBD2. The CDR3 is made up of 16 amino acids. In germline, CDR1 is SGHTA, CDR2 FQGNSA. Trimming took 1 base from V and 5 from J; bases not matched to a gene: 4. The CDR3 is CASSLGGTSGHNEQFF. The CDR3 DNA reads as TGTGCCAGCAGCTTAGGTGGGACTAGCGGCCACAATGAGCAGTTCTTC.

This clonotype was found many times. The rearrangement joins TRBV6-2 or TRBV6-3 to TRBJ1-2; D call uncertain. V gave up 7 bases and J gave up 4 bases, with 13 bases separating them. Germline-derived CDR1 and CDR2 are MNHEY and SVGEGT. CDR3 length equals 13 residues. CDR3 sequence (DNA): TGTGCCAGCAAGCTATCGTTCGGCTATGGCTACACCTTC. Amino acid sequence: CASKLSFGYGYTF.

This clonotype was seen many times. The V and J genes are TRBV11-2 and TRBJ1-1; D uncertain. There are 11 residues in the CDR3. Germline V gene lookup returns CDR1 SGHAT and CDR2 FQNNGV. Between the trimmed V and J ends, which lost 2 bases and 6 bases, there was a span of 4 bases. The CDR3 coding sequence is TGTGCCAGCAGCTTATTTGCTGAAGCTTTCTTT. Translated: CASSLFAEAFF.

This clonotype was recorded many times. The rearrangement joins TRBV11-2 to TRBJ2-5; TRBD1 matches at 7 bases. CDR3 length: 16 amino acids. V gave up 1 base and J gave up 0 bases; unmatched junction bases: 5. CDR1 is SGHAT, CDR2 FQNNGV, per germline. The CDR3, as DNA: TGTGCCAGCAGCTTAGGAACAGGGGAGTACCAAGAGACCCAGTACTTC. This sequence encodes CASSLGTGEYQETQYF.

There are many counts of this clonotype. The rearrangement joins TRBV12-3 or TRBV12-4 to TRBJ2-3; a possible D gene is TRBD2 (6 bases). The V end was cut by 3 bases, the J end by 6 bases, with 13 bases between. The CDR3 length is 14 residues. CDR3 sequence: CASSLIAARDTQYF. The CDR3 coding sequence is TGTGCCAGCAGTTTGATAGCGGCCCGGGATACGCAGTATTTT.

This clonotype was counted many times. The CDR3: CSARLAGGPVYEQYF. CDR3 DNA: TGCAGTGCTAGGTTAGCGGGAGGGCCTGTATACGAGCAGTACTTC. V usage is TRBV20-1 and J usage is TRBJ2-7, with TRBD2 matching 11 bases. Germline values: CDR1 DFQATT, CDR2 SNEGSKA (reference sequence). J was trimmed by 4 bases and V by 3 bases; bases with no gene match: 8. CDR3 length: 15 amino acids.

This clonotype was seen ten or more times. The rearrangement links TRBV10-3 to TRBJ1-1; D unclear. CDR1 and CDR2 (germline): ENHRY, SYGVKD. The CDR3 extends over 13 amino acids. Deletions cut 7 bases from V and 0 bases from J, with 9 bases between. CDR3 bases: TGTGCCATCATGGTGAGTTTGAACACTGAAGCTTTCTTT. Protein product: CAIMVSLNTEAFF.

This clonotype was counted many times. The V call is TRBV28, the J call TRBJ2-3; D gene uncertain. In germline, CDR1 is MDHEN, CDR2 SYDVKM. V was clipped by 6 bases and J by 7 bases, with 14 bases between them. The CDR3 is made up of 13 amino acids. The CDR3 DNA follows: TGTGCCAGCAGCCCTACGGCGCGAAATACGCAGTATTTT. Protein product: CASSPTARNTQYF.

This clonotype was found many times. The chain carries TRBV20-1 and TRBJ2-3, with TRBD1 identical over 7 bases. The CDR3 runs to 14 residues. V was clipped by 6 bases and J by 2 bases; unmatched bases: 8. The germline V gene encodes CDR1 DFQATT and CDR2 SNEGSKA (reference sequence). CDR3 protein: CSALRGPITDTQYF. CDR3 nucleotides: TGCAGTGCACTAAGGGGGCCTATCACAGATACGCAGTATTTT.

A few counts support this clonotype. The CDR3 here is CASSFRQGASQPQHF. CDR3 sequence (DNA): TGTGCCAGCAGCTTTCGACAGGGGGCTTCCCAGCCCCAGCATTTT. V gene TRBV7-2 combines with J gene TRBJ1-5; 10 bases map to TRBD1. In germline, CDR1 is SGHTA, CDR2 FQGNSA. This CDR3 comprises 15 residues. J was trimmed by 7 bases and V by 3 bases; bases with no gene match: 6.

This clonotype was picked up many times. V usage is TRBV5-1 and J usage is TRBJ2-1, with 10 bases aligning to TRBD2. The germline V gene has CDR1 SGHRS and CDR2 YFSETQ. The V gene end was trimmed by 1 base and the J gene end by 4 bases; junction bases not matched to a gene: 2. This CDR3 is built from 15 residues. Here the CDR3 reads CASSLSAGGYNEQFF. The CDR3 bases are TGCGCCAGCAGCTTGTCAGCGGGGGGGTACAATGAGCAGTTCTTC.

This clonotype was recorded many times. This chain links TRBV20-1 with TRBJ2-3; D might be TRBD2 (6 bases). The germline V gene encodes CDR1 DFQATT and CDR2 SNEGSKA (reference sequence). The CDR3 totals 18 residues. V shed 1 base and J shed 6 bases, with 26 bases lying between them. CDR3 in amino acids: CSARVRGYEGIPADTQYF. The CDR3, as DNA: TGCAGTGCTAGAGTTCGGGGGTATGAGGGGATCCCTGCTGATACGCAGTATTTT.

This clonotype has ten or more counts. The V and J genes are TRBV2 and TRBJ1-5; 7 bases are a match to TRBD1. V lost 8 bases and J lost 0; bases outside the gene matches: 4. This CDR3 is 14 amino acids long. Per the germline V gene, CDR1 is SNHLY and CDR2 is FYNNEI. CDR3 in amino acids: CASGTDYSNQPQHF. The CDR3 DNA reads as TGTGCCAGCGGGACAGATTATAGCAATCAGCCCCAGCATTTT.

Comment on this clonotype: Just one base apart from a much larger clone, this may be a read error. The rearrangement links TRBV20-1 to TRBJ1-5, with TRBD1 matching over 9 bases. V was pared by 7 bases and J by 5 bases, with 6 bases of the junction left unmatched. CDR1 is DFQATT and CDR2 is SNEGSKA in the germline V gene (reference sequence). The CDR3 runs to 13 residues. The CDR3 loop is CSDSRDRDQPQHF. CDR3 nucleotide sequence: TGCAGTGATAGCCGGGACAGGGATCAGCCCCAGCATTTT.

Ten or more counts support this clonotype. The rearrangement joins TRBV5-1 to TRBJ1-6; no clear D. Germline CDR1 and CDR2: SGHRS and YFSETQ. Trimming cost V 0 bases and J 10 bases, with 8 bases left between them. The CDR3 loop spans 13 amino acids. DNA of the CDR3: TGCGCCAGCAGCTTGGCCTGGGGATCACCCCTCCACTTT. Protein product: CASSLAWGSPLHF.

Within the sample, this clonotype is medium-sized (0.01 to 0.1%). The chain is built from TRBV15 and TRBJ2-5; maybe TRBD2 (6 bases). V dropped 5 bases and J dropped 1 base, with 17 bases sitting between them. The CDR3 consists of 16 residues. Germline lookup yields CDR1 LNHNV and CDR2 YYDKDF (reference sequence). CDR3 loop: CATSPSTSGRQETQYF. The CDR3 bases are TGTGCCACCAGCCCCTCCACCAGCGGGCGCCAAGAGACCCAGTACTTC.

This clonotype has a count of ten or more. The V and J genes are TRBV5-5 and TRBJ1-1, with TRBD1 matching 8 bases. Unmatched junction bases numbered 8, after V lost 3 bases and J lost 1 base. Per germline, CDR1 SGHKS and CDR2 YYEKEE (reference sequence). This CDR3 comprises 16 residues. The CDR3 bases are TGTGCCAGCAGCTATTATGCTGGACAGGGGAACACTGAAGCTTTCTTT. Protein: CASSYYAGQGNTEAFF.

This clonotype showed up many times. J is TRBJ2-1 and V is TRBV7-2, with D unresolved. The CDR3 spans 17 residues. Germline CDR1 and CDR2: SGHTA and FQGNSA. Trimming removed 5 bases at V and 1 base at J, with 18 bases between. The CDR3, as DNA: TGTGCCAGCAGCCCTACTGTGTTAGAGAGATCCTACAATGAGCAGTTCTTC. Translated: CASSPTVLERSYNEQFF.